These 10 T cell receptor beta chains originate from one sample sequenced in a study of blood T cell repertoires in COVID-19. The assay was immunoSEQ multiplex PCR, and TCRdb's table has in-frame clones only and misses some. The sample shows about 280,000 clones, under 90% of them seen only once. Sequenced material: peripheral blood. Every receptor here comes from a man aged 50 or older with acute or convalescent COVID-19.

The chain joins TRBV10-3 to TRBJ2-6; no reliable D call. The CDR3 has 15 residues. CDR1 is ENHRY and CDR2 is SYGVKD in the germline V gene. Trimming shortened V by 8 bases and J by 0 bases, and 11 bases separated the two germline ends. The CDR3, as DNA: TGTGCCATCCTGGCGGTAAGCTCTGGGGCCAACGTCCTGACTTTC. It specifies CAILAVSSGANVLTF.

The chain carries TRBV7-2 and TRBJ1-2; weak D call: TRBD1 (5 bases). The CDR3 consists of 12 residues. The ends were cut back, 6 bases at V and 3 bases at J, with 8 bases in the middle. Looked up from germline, CDR1 is SGHTA and CDR2 is FQGNSA. The CDR3: CASSFRDYGYTF. The CDR3 bases are TGTGCCAGCAGTTTCAGGGACTATGGCTACACCTTC.

The chain is built from TRBV10-3 and TRBJ2-7; D may be TRBD2 (5 bases). Germline assignment: CDR1 ENHRY and CDR2 SYGVKD. This CDR3 is built from 14 residues. V lost 6 bases and J lost 0, with 12 bases in between. CDR3 DNA: TGTGCCATCAGACCCGGACGGGACTCCTACGAGCAGTACTTC. This sequence encodes CAIRPGRDSYEQYF.

The chain carries TRBV2 and TRBJ1-4; TRBD1 is a possible D gene (5 bases). This CDR3 is built from 14 residues. The V gene's germline CDR1 is SNHLY and CDR2 FYNNEI. V was trimmed by 5 bases and J by 5 bases, leaving 12 bases between them. Here the CDR3 reads CASSLVRGNEKLFF. DNA of the CDR3: TGTGCCAGCAGTTTAGTACGGGGGAATGAAAAACTGTTTTTT. Full variable domain (outside the CDR3, taken from reference TRBV2 and TRBJ1-4): EPEVTQTPSHQVTQMGQEVILRCVPISNHLYFYWYRQILGQKVEFLVSFYNNEISEKSEIFDDQFSVERPDGSNFTLKIRSTKLEDSAMYFCASSLVRGNEKLFFGSGTQLSVL.

The chain has TRBV3-1 (or the pseudogene TRBV3-2) and TRBJ1-4; 7 bases fit TRBD1. CDR1 and CDR2 from the germline V gene are LGHDT and YNNKEL (reference sequence). The CDR3 is 15 amino acids. V gave up 1 base and J gave up 5 bases; unmatched junction bases: 4. The DNA of the CDR3 is TGTGCCAGCAGCCAAGGGGCAGGGGGGAATGAAAAACTGTTTTTT. It codes for CASSQGAGGNEKLFF.

The CDR3 DNA is TGTGCCAGCATCTACGTGGGACAGGGTACAGAAGCTTTCTTT. It encodes CASIYVGQGTEAFF. This chain joins TRBV6-5 and TRBJ1-1, with 9 nucleotides matching TRBD1. The V and J ends lost 7 bases and 8 bases, in that order; junction bases with no gene match: 11. The germline V gene has CDR1 MNHEY and CDR2 SVGAGI. This CDR3 is built from 14 residues.

This sequence joins TRBV12-3 or TRBV12-4 and TRBJ1-2; D perhaps matches TRBD1 (6 bases). The CDR3 sequence is 13 residues long. The V end was cut by 3 bases, the J end by 4 bases, with 9 bases between. CDR3 in DNA: TGTGCCAGCAGTTTTACAGGGACCTATGGCTACACCTTC. Amino acids: CASSFTGTYGYTF.

This rearrangement joins TRBV6-5 to TRBJ1-6, with 9 nucleotides matching TRBD1. The CDR3 has 14 amino acids. V trimming: 6 bases; J trimming: 9 bases; junction bases outside the gene matches: 6. CDR1 MNHEY and CDR2 SVGAGI come from the germline V gene. CDR3 sequence reads: CASSPGQGSSPLHF. The CDR3 bases are TGTGCCAGCAGCCCCGGACAGGGGAGTTCACCCCTCCACTTT.

Details on this clone: Other DNA sequences in the same sample also yield this CDR3. The chain is built from TRBV6-5 and TRBJ2-7; 7 nucleotides agree with TRBD1. This CDR3 is 15 amino acids long. V dropped 0 bases and J dropped 2; count of bases not matched to a gene: 4. The germline V gene encodes CDR1 MNHEY and CDR2 SVGAGI. The CDR3 region is CASSYSRQGPYEQYF. In DNA, the CDR3 is TGTGCCAGCAGTTACTCGCGACAGGGACCCTACGAGCAGTACTTC.

A remark on this clone: The same CDR3 also results from other DNA sequences found in this sample. The V call is TRBV9, the J call TRBJ1-2; TRBD1 agrees at 10 bases. This CDR3 has 13 amino acids. V dropped 3 bases and J dropped 8; count of bases not matched to a gene: 4. Germline V gives CDR1 SGDLS, CDR2 YYNGEE. CDR3 DNA: TGTGCCAGCAGCGCCGACAGGGGGCTAGGCTACACCTTC. This encodes CASSADRGLGYTF.